What follows are 25 T cell receptor beta chains derived from one specimen sequenced in a study of T-cell memory formation after mild COVID-19. TCRdb re-called the 5' RACE reads through MiXCR, storing one row per CDR3 protein. The sample shows 140,000 to 150,000 distinct CDR3 sequences, roughly 6.2% of them seen only once. The sample taken for sequencing was PBMCs or a T cell subset sorted from them (not recorded which). The receptors stem from an adult woman who had mild COVID-19 (a few samples of this study predate the infection). Cell type and time point are not known.

This clonotype was seen ten or more times. The chain joins TRBV6-6 to TRBJ1-1; possible D gene TRBD1, 6 bases. Germline V gene lookup returns CDR1 MNHNY and CDR2 SVGAGI (reference sequence). The V gene lost 5 bases and the J gene lost 6 bases, with 13 bases spanning the gap. The CDR3 consists of 13 residues. The CDR3: CASSRTGSAEAFF. In DNA, the CDR3 is TGTGCCAGCAGTCGTACAGGGAGCGCTGAAGCTTTCTTT.

The sample holds many counts of this clonotype. This chain joins TRBV6-6 and TRBJ1-2, with 9 bases lining up with TRBD1. The CDR3 runs to 12 residues. V was clipped by 10 bases and J by 5 bases; unmatched bases: 5. Germline assignment: CDR1 MNHNY and CDR2 SVGAGI (reference sequence). The CDR3 region has the DNA TGTGCCATCCAAGGACAGGGGTATGGCTACACCTTC. As protein: CAIQGQGYGYTF.

This chain links TRBV14 with TRBJ2-7; no clear D gene. Germline V gene lookup returns CDR1 SGHDN and CDR2 FVKESK. Trimming stripped 0 bases from V and 6 bases from J, with 12 bases between. The CDR3 has 14 amino acids. The DNA of the CDR3 is TGTGCCAGCAGCCAAGATCTTGCCGGGTTCGAGCAGTACTTC. This gives the protein CASSQDLAGFEQYF.

This clonotype came up a few times. The J gene is TRBJ2-1, the V gene TRBV7-2; D is possibly TRBD2 (5 bases). With 1 base removed from V and 5 bases from J, the gap between germline ends came to 15 bases. Germline V gene data show CDR1 as SGHTA and CDR2 as FQGNSA. The length of the CDR3 is 16 residues. The CDR3 DNA is TGTGCCAGCAGCTTAGGGTTAAGGAGGACGAACAATGAGCAGTTCTTC. This encodes CASSLGLRRTNNEQFF.

This clonotype was seen ten or more times. The chain has TRBV20-1 and TRBJ2-3, with D perhaps matching TRBD1 (7 bases). Germline V gene lookup returns CDR1 DFQATT and CDR2 SNEGSKA (reference sequence). CDR3 length equals 15 residues. Trimming took off 6 bases at V and 1 base at J, with 17 bases between the two ends. The CDR3 spells CSAPPGGGGTDTQYF. CDR3 nucleotide sequence: TGCAGTGCGCCCCCAGGGGGAGGAGGCACAGATACGCAGTATTTT.

This clonotype was found many times. This chain joins TRBV4-1 and TRBJ2-1; D is perhaps TRBD2 (6 bases). This CDR3 has 15 amino acids. The germline gives CDR1 MGHRA, CDR2 YSYEKL. The V gene lost 1 base and the J gene lost 7 bases, with 14 bases spanning the gap. The CDR3 bases are TGCGCCAGCAGCCAAGGTGGGACTCTTTTAAATGAGCAGTTCTTC. It is translated as CASSQGGTLLNEQFF.

This clonotype came up a few times. The V call is TRBV7-9, the J call TRBJ1-1; D remains ambiguous. The CDR3 runs to 13 residues. The germline gives CDR1 SEHNR, CDR2 FQNEAQ (reference sequence). The V gene lost 7 bases and the J gene lost 5 bases, with 14 bases spanning the gap. The CDR3 DNA reads as TGTGCCAGCATTGGGGTTGAAGGGACTGAAGCTTTCTTT. Translated: CASIGVEGTEAFF.

This clonotype was observed at least ten times. The chain combines TRBV5-1 with TRBJ1-1; maybe TRBD1 (5 bases). Germline CDR1 and CDR2: SGHRS and YFSETQ. V lost 2 bases and J lost 7, with 9 bases in between. The CDR3 is 12 amino acids. In DNA, the CDR3 is TGCGCCAGCAGCTTAGGGGCAGGTGAAGCTTTCTTT. It translates to CASSLGAGEAFF.

This clonotype was detected only a few times. The V gene is TRBV23-1, the J gene TRBJ2-3; D is perhaps TRBD1 or TRBD2 (5 bases each). TRBV23-1 is labeled an ORF, and its function is uncertain. Trimming took off 3 bases at V and 2 bases at J, with 18 bases between the two ends. This CDR3 spans 17 amino acids. The CDR3 region has the DNA TGCGCCAGCAGTCAGGGGCTTGGGGGTGACATCACAGATACGCAGTATTTT. Translation: CASSQGLGGDITDTQYF.

There are many counts of this clonotype. The chain joins TRBV15 to TRBJ2-7, with 8 bases lining up with TRBD1. Losses at the gene ends were 0 bases for V and 6 bases for J; bases not matched to a gene: 7. Germline-derived CDR1 and CDR2 are LNHNV and YYDKDF (reference sequence). This CDR3 is built from 15 residues. CDR3 in amino acids: CATSRDQGQAAEQYF. In nucleotides, the CDR3 is TGTGCCACCAGCAGAGATCAGGGACAGGCGGCCGAGCAGTACTTC. The variable domain in full, with the rest retrieved from reference TRBV15 and TRBJ2-7, is DAMVIQNPRYQVTQFGKPVTLSCSQTLNHNVMYWYQQKSSQAPKLLFHYYDKDFNNEADTPDNFQSRRPNTSFCFLDIRSPGLGDTAMYLCATSRDQGQAAEQYFGPGTRLTVT.

The chain couples TRBV6-6 to TRBJ2-7, with a weak D call TRBD2 (6 bases). Germline lookup yields CDR1 MNHNY and CDR2 SVGAGI (reference sequence). CDR3 length: 17 amino acids. The germline V and J ends were trimmed by 4 bases and 5 bases, with 24 bases remaining between them. CDR3: CASSSPGLASSRDEQYF. CDR3 nucleotides: TGTGCCAGCAGTTCTCCGGGACTGGCATCTTCTCGGGACGAGCAGTACTTC.

This clonotype was seen only a few times. This chain links TRBV7-6 with TRBJ2-3, with 7 nucleotides matching TRBD2. The CDR3 totals 16 residues. Germline values: CDR1 SGHVS, CDR2 FNYEAQ. J lost 3 bases, V lost 5 bases, and 11 bases had no gene match. CDR3 sequence: CASSTPKRGQTDTQYF. DNA of the CDR3: TGTGCCAGCAGCACCCCTAAGCGGGGCCAAACAGATACGCAGTATTTT. Looking up the rest from reference TRBV7-6 and TRBJ2-3 gives the full variable domain: GAGVSQSPRYKVTKRGQDVALRCDPISGHVSLYWYRQALGQGPEFLTYFNYEAQQDKSGLPNDRFSAERPEGSISTLTIQRTEQRDSAMYRCASSTPKRGQTDTQYFGPGTRLTVL.

This clonotype showed up many times. The chain's CDR3 is CASSSTLTSGGSNIQYF. The CDR3 nucleotides are TGTGCCAGCAGTTCAACCCTAACTAGCGGGGGATCAAACATTCAGTACTTC. This chain joins TRBV7-2 and TRBJ2-4; 11 bases align to TRBD2. The CDR3 contains 17 residues. Germline V gives CDR1 SGHTA, CDR2 FQGNSA. V gave up 6 bases and J gave up 6 bases; unmatched junction bases: 13.

This clonotype was recorded many times. This sequence joins TRBV18 and TRBJ2-1, with 12 bases fitting TRBD1. CDR3 length: 16 residues. Germline loops: CDR1 KGHSH, CDR2 LQKENI. Trimming at V came to 0 bases and at J to 7 bases, leaving 4 bases not matched to a gene. As DNA, the CDR3 is TGTGCCAGCTCACCACCGGGACAGGGGGCCTTGAATGAGCAGTTCTTC. Translated, it gives CASSPPGQGALNEQFF.

The chain joins TRBV3-1 to TRBJ1-2, with D unresolved. The V gene's germline CDR1 is LGHDT and CDR2 YNNKEL (reference sequence). Between the trimmed V and J ends, which lost 1 base and 2 bases, there was a span of 5 bases. The CDR3 runs to 13 residues. The CDR3 nucleotides read TGTGCCAGCAGCCAAGCTAGGAACTATGGCTACACCTTC. Translation gives CASSQARNYGYTF. The whole variable domain, remainder taken from reference TRBV3-1 and TRBJ1-2, is DTAVSQTPKYLVTQMGNDKSIKCEQNLGHDTMYWYKQDSKKFLKIMFSYNNKELIINETVPNRFSPKSPDKAHLNLHINSLELGDSAVYFCASSQARNYGYTFGSGTRLTVV.

V and J are TRBV7-9 and TRBJ1-2, with 7 nucleotides matching TRBD1. The CDR3 has 16 amino acids. CDR1 and CDR2 from the germline V gene are SEHNR and FQNEAQ (reference sequence). V trimming: 5 bases; J trimming: 0 bases; junction bases outside the gene matches: 9. CDR3 DNA: TGTGCCAGCAGCCCCCAGACAGGGCCACCTAACTATGGCTACACCTTC. Its translation is CASSPQTGPPNYGYTF.

This clonotype was recorded many times. CDR3 sequence: CASSLAKNYGYTF. CDR3 DNA sequence: TGTGCCAGCAGCTTGGCGAAGAACTATGGCTACACCTTC. V and J are TRBV5-4 and TRBJ1-2; D is uncertain. V was clipped by 0 bases and J by 2 bases, with 5 bases between them. The CDR3 has 13 amino acids. In germline, CDR1 is SGHNT, CDR2 YYREEE (reference sequence).

This clonotype has more than one count but fewer than ten. The chain couples TRBV2 to TRBJ2-3; 9 bases map to TRBD2. Germline lookup yields CDR1 SNHLY and CDR2 FYNNEI. The CDR3 covers 16 residues. With V trimmed by 5 bases and J by 2 bases, 8 bases remained unmatched. This chain's CDR3 is CASSRSLAGSTDTQYF. The CDR3 DNA follows: TGTGCCAGCAGTCGAAGCCTAGCGGGATCCACAGATACGCAGTATTTT.

This clonotype was counted many times. This chain joins TRBV10-3 and TRBJ2-2; 11 nucleotides line up with TRBD2. The germline V gene has CDR1 ENHRY and CDR2 SYGVKD. The CDR3 runs to 15 residues. The ends lost 6 bases at V and 1 base at J; junction bases unmatched: 1. DNA for the CDR3: TGTGCCATCAGGACTAGCGGGGAGAACACCGGGGAGCTGTTTTTT. It specifies CAIRTSGENTGELFF.

This clonotype was seen many times. This chain uses TRBV7-2 with TRBJ1-2; the D gene is possibly TRBD1 (5 bases). Germline lookup yields CDR1 SGHTA and CDR2 FQGNSA. V gave up 0 bases and J gave up 8 bases, with 13 bases separating them. CDR3 length: 14 residues. This CDR3 reads CASSLAPGGKGYTF. In nucleotides, the CDR3 is TGTGCCAGCAGCTTAGCCCCGGGGGGGAAAGGCTACACCTTC.

This clonotype was seen more than once but under ten times. J is TRBJ2-7 and V is TRBV20-1; 10 bases align to TRBD1. Germline CDR1 is DFQATT and CDR2 is SNEGSKA (reference sequence). V gave up 0 bases and J gave up 4 bases; unmatched junction bases: 9. This CDR3 is built from 16 residues. The CDR3 loop is CSARDRQDRGLYEQYF. As DNA, the CDR3 is TGCAGTGCTAGAGATCGTCAGGACAGGGGGTTATACGAGCAGTACTTC.

This clonotype was seen at least ten times. The chain links TRBV7-2 to TRBJ2-1; 15 bases match TRBD2. V was pared by 6 bases and J by 9 bases, with 9 bases of the junction left unmatched. The CDR3 is 16 residues long. Germline assignment: CDR1 SGHTA and CDR2 FQGNSA. The DNA of the CDR3 is TGTGCCAGCAGGCCCGGGACTAGCGGGAGGAATGCTGAGCAGTTCTTC. This gives the protein CASRPGTSGRNAEQFF.

The table lists this clonotype with a few counts. This chain uses TRBV30 with TRBJ1-6; TRBD1 matches 7 bases. Germline V gives CDR1 GTSNPN, CDR2 SVGIG (reference sequence). Trimming removed 3 bases from V and 4 bases from J; junction bases left unmatched: 6. CDR3 length: 15 residues. The CDR3 region has the DNA TGTGCCTGGAGAGGGGACAGTTATTATAATTCACCCCTCCACTTT. Protein product: CAWRGDSYYNSPLHF.

This clonotype was recorded many times. The chain employs TRBV12-3 or TRBV12-4 and TRBJ2-1; 7 bases match TRBD1. Trimming at V came to 4 bases and at J to 0 bases, leaving 12 bases not matched to a gene. The CDR3 extends over 18 amino acids. The CDR3 sequence is CASSSDRWRISSYNEQFF. CDR3 coding DNA: TGTGCCAGCAGTTCGGACAGGTGGAGGATTAGCTCCTACAATGAGCAGTTCTTC.

The sample holds many counts of this clonotype. DNA of the CDR3: TGCAGTGCTAGAGTGACTAGCGGCTACACCGGGGAGCTGTTTTTT. Translation gives CSARVTSGYTGELFF. The chain has TRBV20-1 and TRBJ2-2; the match to TRBD2 covers 9 bases. J lost 3 bases, V lost 1 base, and 3 bases had no gene match. CDR1 is DFQATT, CDR2 SNEGSKA, per germline (reference sequence). The CDR3 contains 15 residues.